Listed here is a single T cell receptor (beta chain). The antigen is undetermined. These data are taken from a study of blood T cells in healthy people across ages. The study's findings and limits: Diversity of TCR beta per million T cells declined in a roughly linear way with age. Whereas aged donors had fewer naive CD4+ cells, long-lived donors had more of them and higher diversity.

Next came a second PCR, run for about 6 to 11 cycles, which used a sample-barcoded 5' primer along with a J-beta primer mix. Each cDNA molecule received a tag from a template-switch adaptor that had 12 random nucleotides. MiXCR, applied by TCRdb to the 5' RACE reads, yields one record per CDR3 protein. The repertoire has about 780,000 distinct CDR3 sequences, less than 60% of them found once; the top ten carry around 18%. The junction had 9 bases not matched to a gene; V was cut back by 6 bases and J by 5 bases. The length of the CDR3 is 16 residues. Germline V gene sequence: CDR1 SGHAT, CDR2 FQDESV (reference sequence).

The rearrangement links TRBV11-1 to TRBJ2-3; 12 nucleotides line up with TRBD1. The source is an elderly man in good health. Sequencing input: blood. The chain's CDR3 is CASSPTGTGGLDTQYF. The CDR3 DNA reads TGTGCCAGCAGTCCGACCGGGACAGGGGGCTTAGATACGCAGTATTTT.